What follows are 4 T cell receptor beta chains derived from one specimen sequenced in a study of CD4 T cells in relation to SARS-CoV-2 and coronaviruses. Method: immunoSEQ multiplex PCR; TCRdb's copy keeps in-frame clones and lacks some. The sample consists of roughly 15,000 clones, around 76% of them appearing once. CD4+ T cells from unexposed donors were obtained before the COVID-19 pandemic (2011-2018). Isolation of CD4+ T cells took place after roughly nine days in culture. Their antigen targets remain unknown. The sequenced material came from CD4+ T cells from PBMCs, cultured in vitro. The receptors here all came from a human donor in good health.

The chain links TRBV6-2 or TRBV6-3 to TRBJ2-5, with D perhaps given as TRBD1 or TRBD2 (6 bases each). The ends were cut back, 4 bases at V and 5 bases at J, with 17 bases in the middle. Germline V CDR1 and CDR2: MNHEY, SVGEGT. CDR3 length equals 15 residues. Written as DNA, the CDR3 is TGTGCCAGCAGTTCCTCCCAACCGGGGGCGGAGACCCAGTACTTC. It is translated as CASSSSQPGAETQYF.

V and J are TRBV5-4 and TRBJ2-5, with D unclear. V was cut by 1 base and J by 4 bases, with 14 bases left in between. The CDR3 is made up of 15 amino acids. Germline V lookup: CDR1 SGHNT, CDR2 YYREEE (reference sequence). CDR3 protein: CASSLYVSRIETQYF. The DNA of the CDR3 is TGTGCCAGCAGCTTGTACGTCAGCCGGATAGAGACCCAGTACTTC.

The CDR3 region has the DNA TGTGCCAGCAGTGAAGTGGCGAACTATGCAGATACGCAGTATTTT. It codes for CASSEVANYADTQYF. The chain uses TRBV2 and TRBJ2-3; D gene ambiguous. The CDR3 is made up of 15 amino acids. V gave up 1 base and J gave up 4 bases, with 12 bases separating them. CDR1 and CDR2 (germline): SNHLY, FYNNEI. Full variable domain (outside the CDR3, taken from reference TRBV2 and TRBJ2-3): EPEVTQTPSHQVTQMGQEVILRCVPISNHLYFYWYRQILGQKVEFLVSFYNNEISEKSEIFDDQFSVERPDGSNFTLKIRSTKLEDSAMYFCASSEVANYADTQYFGPGTRLTVL.

The rearrangement uses TRBV25-1 and TRBJ2-7, with unresolved D. Trimming cost V 3 bases and J 0 bases, with 12 bases left between them. The germline V gene has CDR1 MGHDK and CDR2 SYGVNS. The CDR3 length is 15 residues. CDR3: CASSDYGGFSYEQYF. CDR3 bases: TGTGCCAGCAGTGATTACGGCGGTTTCTCCTACGAGCAGTACTTC.